This TCR beta chain was sequenced for a study of cytomegalovirus exposure and HLA in healthy donors. The PCR contained 60 Vbeta and 13 Jbeta primers. The repertoire was sequenced with immunoSEQ multiplex PCR; TCRdb's copy has only in-frame clones and lacks some. The sample has around 170,000 clones, more than 60% seen once. This CDR3 is built from 16 residues. Trimming removed 7 bases at V and 3 bases at J, with 16 bases between. Germline V gene data show CDR1 as SNHLY and CDR2 as FYNNEI. The sequencing sample was made of PBMCs. The sequence derives from a woman aged 35 to 49 in good health and CMV-seropositive. This chain links TRBV2 with TRBJ2-6, with D maybe TRBD1 (5 bases). Here the CDR3 reads CASKGTGFGGANVLTF. The CDR3 coding sequence is TGTGCCAGCAAAGGAACAGGTTTCGGTGGGGCCAACGTCCTGACTTTC. Together with reference TRBV2 and TRBJ2-6, the CDR3 gives the full variable domain: EPEVTQTPSHQVTQMGQEVILRCVPISNHLYFYWYRQILGQKVEFLVSFYNNEISEKSEIFDDQFSVERPDGSNFTLKIRSTKLEDSAMYFCASKGTGFGGANVLTFGAGSRLTVL.